These 15 T cell receptor beta chains were all obtained from the same sample, sequenced in a study of read filtering for tumor transcriptome and immune sequencing. Molecular barcoded adaptors covering alpha/delta and beta/gamma chains were used on about 0.4 ug RNA. TCRdb called the reads again in MiXCR, with one record for every CDR3 protein. The sample has roughly 130,000 distinct CDR3 sequences; approximately 13% are singletons. What was sequenced was a population of CD138-negative cells sorted from bone marrow. The receptors derive from a donor aged 40 or older with multiple myeloma.

This clonotype has at least ten counts. V and J are TRBV14 and TRBJ1-4; a weak D match, TRBD1 (5 bases). The germline gives CDR1 SGHDN, CDR2 FVKESK. V lost 4 bases and J 11 bases, leaving 11 bases between the germline ends. The CDR3 loop spans 12 amino acids. The CDR3 nucleotides are TGTGCCAGCAGCCCGGCGGGGCTCAAACTGTTTTTT. This sequence encodes CASSPAGLKLFF.

The sample holds many counts of this clonotype. The V and J genes are TRBV29-1 and TRBJ2-7; TRBD2 matches at 11 bases. V shed 4 bases, J shed 3 bases, and the junction held 2 bases outside the gene matches. CDR1 is SQVTM, CDR2 ANQGSEA, per germline. The CDR3 totals 13 residues. In nucleotides, the CDR3 is TGCAGCGTTGTGACTAGCGGGAACTACGAGCAGTACTTC. Translating it yields CSVVTSGNYEQYF.

This clonotype showed up many times. The chain employs TRBV11-3 and TRBJ2-1, with a possible D match to TRBD2 (6 bases). Deletions cut 4 bases from V and 7 bases from J, with 11 bases between. The CDR3 is 13 amino acids. Germline V gene data show CDR1 as SGHNT and CDR2 as YENEEA. The CDR3 loop reads CASSSKGGNEQFF. CDR3 DNA sequence: TGTGCCAGCAGCTCTAAAGGAGGGAATGAGCAGTTCTTC. The full variable domain, with the rest looked up from reference TRBV11-3 and TRBJ2-1, is EAGVVQSPRYKIIEKKQPVAFWCNPISGHNTLYWYLQNLGQGPELLIRYENEEAVDDSQLPKDRFSAERLKGVDSTLKIQPAELGDSAVYLCASSSKGGNEQFFGPGTRLTVL.

About this clonotype itself: A far larger clone is off by one base, so a read error is likely. J is TRBJ2-1 and V is TRBV6-6; 7 bases fit TRBD1. The CDR3 has 15 amino acids. Per the germline V gene, CDR1 is MNHNY and CDR2 is SVGAGI (reference sequence). The V segment lost 7 bases and the J segment 0 bases; nucleotides outside the gene matches: 6. CDR3 nucleotides: TGTGCCAGCAAGGACAGGTTCAGCTCCTACAATGAGCAGTTCTTC. It translates to CASKDRFSSYNEQFF.

This clonotype was observed a handful of times. V usage is TRBV7-2 and J usage is TRBJ1-5; 7 bases agree with TRBD1. V lost 6 bases, J lost 4 bases, and 6 bases stayed unmatched. The CDR3 length is 14 residues. From germline, CDR1 is SGHTA and CDR2 FQGNSA. The CDR3 sequence is CASSPRGGNQPQHF. CDR3 DNA sequence: TGTGCCAGCAGTCCCAGGGGGGGGAATCAGCCCCAGCATTTT.

This clonotype was detected many times. The V call is TRBV3-1, the J call TRBJ2-1; a weak D match, TRBD2 (6 bases). Trimming took off 1 base at V and 5 bases at J, with 12 bases between the two ends. This CDR3 has 15 amino acids. CDR1 LGHDT and CDR2 YNNKEL come from the germline V gene (reference sequence). For the CDR3, the DNA is TGTGCCAGCAGCCAAGGGGGCGGGGTCCACAATGAGCAGTTCTTC. As protein: CASSQGGGVHNEQFF.

This clonotype came up many times. The chain uses TRBV30 and TRBJ1-1; tentatively, D is TRBD1 (5 bases). The CDR3 consists of 14 residues. Germline assignment: CDR1 GTSNPN and CDR2 SVGIG (reference sequence). Trimming removed 3 bases at V and 4 bases at J, with 15 bases between. The CDR3 here is CAWSPNRRGTEAFF. For the CDR3, the DNA is TGTGCCTGGAGCCCAAACAGGAGGGGCACTGAAGCTTTCTTT.

This clonotype was observed at least ten times. This chain uses TRBV7-2 with TRBJ2-7, with D possibly being TRBD1 (6 bases). V lost 5 bases, J lost 0 bases, and 14 bases lay in between. CDR1 is SGHTA, CDR2 FQGNSA, per germline. The CDR3 has 15 amino acids. CDR3 nucleotides: TGTGCCAGCAGCCGCCGGACAGAGCGCTCCTACGAGCAGTACTTC. Encoded protein: CASSRRTERSYEQYF.

This clonotype has ten or more counts. This chain links TRBV6-2 or TRBV6-3 with TRBJ1-5; no reliable D call. V was cut by 2 bases and J by 0 bases, with 8 bases left in between. The length of the CDR3 is 15 residues. The germline V gene encodes CDR1 MNHEY and CDR2 SVGEGT. DNA of the CDR3: TGTGCCAGCAGTTACCCCAGCGGTAGCAATCAGCCCCAGCATTTT. This sequence encodes CASSYPSGSNQPQHF.

This clonotype showed up just a few times. The rearrangement links TRBV7-2 to TRBJ1-5; tentative D call: TRBD1 (5 bases). Deletions cut 2 bases from V and 1 base from J, with 12 bases between. Germline V gene sequence: CDR1 SGHTA, CDR2 FQGNSA. The CDR3 sequence is 16 residues long. CDR3 nucleotides: TGTGCCAGCAGCTTATGGGGAAGGGGCAGCAATCAGCCCCAGCATTTT. Its translation: CASSLWGRGSNQPQHF.

This clonotype appeared many times. The CDR3, as DNA: TGTGCCATCAGTGAGTCGAGGGACCCTCAAGATGAGCAGTTCTTC. It translates to CAISESRDPQDEQFF. This chain uses TRBV10-3 with TRBJ2-1; D may be TRBD1 or TRBD2 (5 bases each). The CDR3 sequence is 15 residues long. V was trimmed by 0 bases and J by 8 bases, leaving 14 bases between them. The germline CDR1 and CDR2 sequences are ENHRY and SYGVKD.

By frequency in the sample, this clonotype is medium-sized. This chain connects TRBV2 to TRBJ2-1; no definite D call. The CDR3 runs to 14 residues. V lost 0 bases and J 4 bases, leaving 7 bases between the germline ends. CDR1 is SNHLY, CDR2 FYNNEI, per germline. In nucleotides, the CDR3 is TGTGCCAGCAGTGAAGCGGCCAGATACAATGAGCAGTTCTTC. Translating it yields CASSEAARYNEQFF.

About this clonotype: An end of the junction does not agree with germline; a read error may underlie this. The genes are TRBV2 and TRBJ1-5, with D perhaps TRBD1 (5 bases). The CDR3 extends over 15 amino acids. Germline-derived CDR1 and CDR2 are SNHLY and FYNNEI. CDR3 in amino acids: CASRTGVLDNQPRHF. For the CDR3, the DNA is TGTGCCAGCAGAACGGGGGTTTTGGACAATCAGCCCCGGCATTTT.

This clonotype was counted at least ten times. The chain recombines TRBV12-3 or TRBV12-4 with TRBJ2-3; tentatively, D is TRBD1 (5 bases). V shed 2 bases and J shed 4 bases, with 13 bases lying between them. The CDR3 has 15 residues. CDR3 loop: CASSLLSRAPDTQYF. In nucleotides, the CDR3 is TGTGCCAGCAGTTTATTAAGCAGGGCTCCAGATACGCAGTATTTT.

The sample holds many counts of this clonotype. The V call is TRBV7-9, the J call TRBJ2-6; TRBD1 agrees at 7 bases. The CDR3 covers 19 residues. J gave up 1 base and V 4 bases, and 13 bases lay outside the gene matches. From germline, CDR1 is SEHNR and CDR2 FQNEAQ (reference sequence). CDR3 protein: CASSSQPGGRRSGANVLTF. CDR3 sequence (DNA): TGTGCCAGCAGCTCGCAGCCAGGGGGTCGGAGGTCTGGGGCCAACGTCCTGACTTTC.